Below, 3 T cell receptor beta chains from the same sample are listed, as sequenced in a study of T cell clones after liver transplantation. Profiled with immunoSEQ multiplex PCR; TCRdb holds only in-frame clones, not every one. The table shows 65,000 to 70,000 clones, with nearly 95% occurring only once. The sample here was CD4+ T cells from blood, taken roughly 25 months after liver transplant. All receptors come from a human patient who received a liver transplant. Some of the T cells might come from the graft donor.

The gene calls are TRBV6-1 and TRBJ1-3; D might be TRBD1 (5 bases). The V end lost 8 bases, the J end lost 0 bases, and 14 bases lay between the germline ends. The CDR3 length is 15 residues. Germline values: CDR1 MNHNS, CDR2 SASEGT. The CDR3 loop reads CASLFRTNSGNTIYF. The CDR3 nucleotides are TGTGCCAGCCTCTTCCGGACAAACTCTGGAAACACCATATATTTT.

The chain has TRBV28 and TRBJ2-1; 14 nucleotides align to TRBD2. This CDR3 has 15 amino acids. The trim removed 8 bases at V and 12 bases at J, leaving 12 bases unmatched. Germline V CDR1 and CDR2: MDHEN, SYDVKM. CDR3 in DNA: TGTGCCAGCGGGGGGACTAGCGGGAGTAGTAAAGGGCAGTTCTTC. Translation: CASGGTSGSSKGQFF.

The V gene is TRBV27, the J gene TRBJ1-6, with 8 bases identical to TRBD1. Germline V CDR1 and CDR2: MNHEY, SMNVEV (reference sequence). The CDR3 extends over 13 amino acids. V lost 5 bases and J lost 9; bases outside the gene matches: 3. The CDR3 here is CASSPTGASPLHF. The CDR3 DNA sequence: TGTGCCAGCAGTCCGACAGGGGCTTCACCCCTCCACTTT.